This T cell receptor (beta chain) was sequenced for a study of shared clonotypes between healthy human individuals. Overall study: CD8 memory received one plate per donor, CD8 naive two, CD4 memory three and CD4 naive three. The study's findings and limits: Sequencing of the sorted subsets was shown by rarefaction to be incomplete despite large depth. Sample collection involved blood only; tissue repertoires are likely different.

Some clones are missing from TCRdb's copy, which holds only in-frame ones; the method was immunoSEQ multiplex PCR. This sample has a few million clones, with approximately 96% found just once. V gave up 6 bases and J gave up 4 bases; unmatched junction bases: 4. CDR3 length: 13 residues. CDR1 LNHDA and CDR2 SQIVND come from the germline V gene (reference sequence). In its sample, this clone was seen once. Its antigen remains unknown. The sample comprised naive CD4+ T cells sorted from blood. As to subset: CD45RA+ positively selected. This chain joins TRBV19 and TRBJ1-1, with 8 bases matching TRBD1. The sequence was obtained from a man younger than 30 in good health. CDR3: CASRLQGGTEAFF. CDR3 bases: TGTGCCAGTAGGCTACAGGGGGGCACTGAAGCTTTCTTT.